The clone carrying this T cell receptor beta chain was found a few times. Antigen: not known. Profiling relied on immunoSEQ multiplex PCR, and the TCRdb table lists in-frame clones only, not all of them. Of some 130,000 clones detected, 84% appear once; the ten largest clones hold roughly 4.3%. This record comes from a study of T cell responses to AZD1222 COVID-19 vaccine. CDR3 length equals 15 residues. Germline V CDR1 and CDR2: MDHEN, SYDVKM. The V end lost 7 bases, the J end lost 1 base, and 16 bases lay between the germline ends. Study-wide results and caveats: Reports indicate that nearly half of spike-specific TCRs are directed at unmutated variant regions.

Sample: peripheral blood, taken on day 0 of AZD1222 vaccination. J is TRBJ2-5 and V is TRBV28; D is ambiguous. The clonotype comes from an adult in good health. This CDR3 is CASTSPRPGQETQYF. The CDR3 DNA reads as TGTGCCAGCACCTCCCCAAGGCCCGGCCAAGAGACCCAGTACTTC.